This is a list of T cell receptor beta chains from one sample in a study of spatial heterogeneity in lung cancer. TCRdb re-called the 5' RACE reads with MiXCR, one entry per CDR3 protein. The data show 20,000 to 25,000 distinct CDR3 sequences, with under 5.5% seen just once and more than 8.5% held by the top ten. The sequenced sample was lung tumor tissue, obtained at surgery. The receptor set was obtained from a male donor with early-stage non-small cell lung cancer. Both conserved end residues are part of each CDR3. The D gene is left open where the match is weak. Clone size is given for some rows only: seen once, a few or many times, or a class if the clone is expanded.

TRBD2	TRBJ2-1	-	TRBV2	CASRLAGGWNEQFF	TGTGCCAGCCGACTAGCGGGGGGCTGGAATGAGCAGTTCTTC
-	TRBJ2-7	many	TRBV9	CASSVGTVFYEQYF	TGTGCCAGCAGCGTAGGGACAGTCTTCTACGAGCAGTACTTC
-	TRBJ1-1	medium-sized	TRBV27	CASTQWGTGNTEAFF	TGTGCCAGCACCCAGTGGGGGACGGGGAACACTGAAGCTTTCTTT
-	TRBJ2-7	-	TRBV9	CASSVEGRAQSYEQYF	TGTGCCAGCAGCGTAGAGGGTAGGGCTCAATCCTACGAGCAGTACTTC
TRBD2	TRBJ2-1	many	TRBV27	CASSARTSIYNEQFF	TGTGCCAGCAGTGCCCGGACTAGCATTTACAATGAGCAGTTCTTC
-	TRBJ2-5	-	TRBV29-1	CSAQLYQETQYF	TGCAGCGCTCAGCTGTACCAAGAGACCCAGTACTTC
TRBD1	TRBJ1-4	many	TRBV6-5	CASSNDPGQGGNEKLFF	TGTGCCAGCAGTAACGATCCGGGACAGGGTGGGAATGAAAAACTGTTTTTT
-	TRBJ2-2	-	TRBV29-1	CSVQSGVNTGELFF	TGCAGCGTCCAGTCAGGGGTGAACACCGGGGAGCTGTTTTTT
TRBD1	TRBJ2-7	many	TRBV7-6	CASSLRQGTDEQYF	TGTGCCAGCAGCTTGAGACAGGGGACCGACGAGCAGTACTTC
TRBD2	TRBJ2-3	many	TRBV29-1	CSAASGRAMGTDTQYF	TGCAGCGCAGCCAGCGGGAGGGCCATGGGCACAGATACGCAGTATTTT
TRBD1	TRBJ2-1	medium-sized	TRBV5-1	CASSLGQGPYDEQFF	TGCGCCAGCAGCTTGGGACAGGGGCCTTACGATGAGCAGTTCTTC
-	TRBJ2-1	many	TRBV11-2	CASSLALLGEWGSNEQFF	TGTGCCAGCAGCTTAGCATTACTGGGGGAATGGGGGTCTAATGAGCAGTTCTTC
TRBD1	TRBJ2-7	large	TRBV5-4	CASGDRGEQYF	TGTGCCAGCGGGGACAGGGGCGAGCAGTACTTC
-	TRBJ2-7	many	TRBV10-3	CATRSSSSGQYF	TGTGCCACCCGGTCTTCGTCGTCGGGGCAGTACTTC
TRBD2	TRBJ2-3	-	TRBV20-1	CSAPIARLAGGTDTQYF	TGCAGTGCTCCCATAGCCCGACTAGCGGGGGGGACAGATACGCAGTATTTT
-	TRBJ2-2	few	TRBV30	CAWGGHTGELFF	TGTGCCTGGGGGGGCCACACCGGGGAGCTGTTTTTT
TRBD1	TRBJ1-4	many	TRBV9	CASSAGDRTNEKLFF	TGTGCCAGCAGCGCCGGGGACAGAACTAATGAAAAACTGTTTTTT
-	TRBJ1-2	many	TRBV11-2	CASSLEVGGYTF	TGTGCCAGCAGCTTAGAGGTCGGGGGCTACACCTTC
-	TRBJ2-7	medium-sized	TRBV4-3	CASSQDRTYEQYF	TGCGCCAGCAGCCAAGATAGGACCTACGAGCAGTACTTC
-	TRBJ1-5	few	TRBV28	CASSTLQELNQPQHF	TGTGCCAGCAGCACTCTACAGGAGCTCAATCAGCCCCAGCATTTT
-	TRBJ1-1	-	TRBV7-2	CASSPQTRGFSTEAFF	TGTGCCAGCAGCCCCCAAACCCGGGGGTTTAGCACTGAAGCTTTCTTT
-	TRBJ2-1	-	TRBV7-9	CASESTSLGLRSSYNEQFF	TGTGCCAGCGAGTCAACCAGTTTGGGACTCCGAAGCTCCTACAATGAGCAGTTCTTC
-	TRBJ2-7	many	TRBV28	CASSWGPGDYEQYF	TGTGCCAGCAGTTGGGGGCCAGGGGACTACGAGCAGTACTTC
TRBD1	TRBJ2-1	many	TRBV7-9	CASSPYMGDSYNEQFF	TGTGCCAGCAGCCCCTATATGGGGGACAGTTACAATGAGCAGTTCTTC
-	TRBJ1-3	many	TRBV20-1	CSASPGARSGNTIYF	TGCAGTGCTAGCCCCGGGGCCCGCTCTGGAAACACCATATATTTT
-	TRBJ2-7	many	TRBV3-1	CASSRLPEWANSYEQYF	TGTGCCAGCAGCCGACTCCCCGAGTGGGCAAACTCCTACGAGCAGTACTTC
-	TRBJ2-5	many	TRBV12-3/TRBV12-4	CASSYGNSQETQYF	TGTGCCAGCAGTTACGGGAACAGCCAAGAGACCCAGTACTTC
-	TRBJ1-2	many	TRBV14	CASSHSIGANYGYTF	TGTGCCAGCAGCCACTCTATCGGCGCTAACTATGGCTACACCTTC
TRBD2	TRBJ2-1	many	TRBV11-2	CASSTTSGSSYNEQFF	TGTGCCAGCAGCACGACTAGCGGGAGCTCCTACAATGAGCAGTTCTTC
-	TRBJ2-3	many	TRBV7-3	CASSSSHSTDTQYF	TGTGCCAGCAGCTCGAGTCATAGCACAGATACGCAGTATTTT
-	TRBJ1-5	many	TRBV19	CASSMLTSPGYQPQHF	TGTGCCAGTAGTATGCTGACTAGTCCGGGGTATCAGCCCCAGCATTTT
-	TRBJ1-1	many	TRBV12-3/TRBV12-4	CASRPTENTEAFF	TGTGCCAGCAGGCCGACAGAGAACACTGAAGCTTTCTTT
TRBD1	TRBJ1-5	many	TRBV28	CASSGTAPLHQPQHF	TGTGCCAGCAGCGGGACAGCACCTCTCCATCAGCCCCAGCATTTT
-	TRBJ2-1	many	TRBV11-2	CASSSPRGLVNEQFF	TGTGCCAGCAGCTCACCCCGGGGGCTTGTCAATGAGCAGTTCTTC
TRBD1	TRBJ1-5	many	TRBV5-1	CASSLEPGQGHQPQHF	TGCGCCAGCAGCTTGGAACCGGGACAGGGTCATCAGCCCCAGCATTTT
-	TRBJ1-5	many	TRBV20-1	CSPQGMVSNQPQHF	TGCAGTCCTCAGGGGATGGTTAGCAATCAGCCCCAGCATTTT
-	TRBJ2-7	many	TRBV12-3/TRBV12-4	CASSLAAGAPYEQYF	TGTGCCAGCAGTTTAGCGGCCGGGGCGCCCTACGAGCAGTACTTC
-	TRBJ2-4	many	TRBV6-1	CASFTGGAVNIQYF	TGTGCCAGTTTTACAGGGGGGGCGGTTAACATTCAGTACTTC
-	TRBJ2-1	many	TRBV7-9	CASSYPSALSYNEQFF	TGTGCCAGCAGCTATCCAAGCGCCCTTTCCTACAATGAGCAGTTCTTC
-	TRBJ1-5	many	TRBV7-3	CASSPGLGQPQHF	TGTGCCAGCAGCCCCGGGCTAGGTCAGCCCCAGCATTTT
-	TRBJ2-7	-	TRBV12-3/TRBV12-4	CASSLGQASYEQHF	TGTGCCAGCAGTTTAGGGCAGGCCTCCTACGAGCAGCACTTC